The clone carrying this T cell receptor (beta chain) turned up a few times. Germline V gene sequence: CDR1 ENHRY, CDR2 SYGVKD. V shed 6 bases and J shed 7 bases, with 13 bases lying between them. The CDR3 length is 14 residues. These data originate in a study of blood T cells in healthy people across ages. The study recruited healthy Caucasian donors from Russia who were aged about 6 to 90. Next came a second PCR, run for about 7 to 12 cycles, which used a sample-barcoded 5' primer along with a J-beta primer mix. Each cDNA molecule carried a tag from a template-switch adaptor that contained 12 random nucleotides. Via MiXCR, TCRdb re-called the 5' RACE reads, giving one row per CDR3 protein. The table has over 1,500,000 distinct CDR3 sequences, 39% seen once.

The chain couples TRBV10-3 to TRBJ1-6, with D hard to call. The sequence came from a human donor in good health. Sequenced material: blood. As DNA, the CDR3 is TGTGCCATCAGGATACCGGGCCAAAATTCACCCCTCCACTTT. Its protein product is CAIRIPGQNSPLHF.